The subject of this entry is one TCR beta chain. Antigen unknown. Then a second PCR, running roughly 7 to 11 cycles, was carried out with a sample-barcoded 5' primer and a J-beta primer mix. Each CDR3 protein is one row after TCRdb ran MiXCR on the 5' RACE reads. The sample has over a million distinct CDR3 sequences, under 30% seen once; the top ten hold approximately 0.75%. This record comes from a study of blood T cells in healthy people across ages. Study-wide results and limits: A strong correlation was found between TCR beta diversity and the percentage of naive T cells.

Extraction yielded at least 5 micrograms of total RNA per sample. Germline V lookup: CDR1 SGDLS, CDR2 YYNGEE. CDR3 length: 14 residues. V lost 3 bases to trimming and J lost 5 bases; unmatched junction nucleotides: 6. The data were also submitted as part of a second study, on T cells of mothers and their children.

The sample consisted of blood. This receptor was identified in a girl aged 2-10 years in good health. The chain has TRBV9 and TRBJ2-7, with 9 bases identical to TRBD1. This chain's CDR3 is CASSGGTGLDEQYF. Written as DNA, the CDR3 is TGTGCCAGCAGCGGCGGGACAGGGCTGGACGAGCAGTACTTC.